These 22 T cell receptor beta chains came from one sample sequenced in a study of CXCR3-negative and CXCR3-positive naive CD8 T cells. Study findings and constraints: TRB CDR3s were more hydrophobic in CXCR3-positive than in CXCR3-negative naive cells.

TRB cDNA libraries were made by UMI-labeled 5' RACE. TCRdb re-called the 5' RACE reads, yielding one record per CDR3 amino acid sequence without DNA. The repertoire shows about 110,000 distinct CDR3 sequences; the top ten hold 0.35% to 0.4%. Their antigens are not known. Sequenced material: naive CXCR3+ CD8+ T cells from blood. Stated subset: CD45RO-CCR7+CD27+CD95- naive CD8+ T cells expressing CXCR3 (TNR3+). The receptors were sampled from a human donor in good health. Some clones in this sample may be carry-over from other donors' samples.

This CDR3 is CSVEVGSSYEQYF. The chain joins TRBV29-1 to TRBJ2-7. Germline V gene lookup returns CDR1 SQVTM and CDR2 ANQGSEA. The CDR3 runs 13 residues.

This sequence joins TRBV11-1 and TRBJ2-5; TCRdb's D gene call, TRBD2, goes unchecked for lack of DNA. The CDR3 has 15 residues. Germline V gene data show CDR1 as SGHAT and CDR2 as FQDESV (reference sequence). This chain's CDR3 is CASSLVQGPGETQYF. Full variable domain (outside the CDR3, taken from reference TRBV11-1 and TRBJ2-5): EAEVAQSPRYKITEKSQAVAFWCDPISGHATLYWYRQILGQGPELLVQFQDESVVDDSQLPKDRFSAERLKGVDSTLKIQPAELGDSAMYLCASSLVQGPGETQYFGPGTRLLVL.

The chain carries TRBV5-6 and TRBJ1-1; lacking DNA, the TRBD1 call made by TCRdb goes unchecked. CDR3 length: 14 amino acids. Germline V lookup: CDR1 SGHDT, CDR2 YYEEEE. CDR3 loop: CASSRNGGGGEAFF.

The genes are TRBV5-1 and TRBJ2-7; with no DNA, the TCRdb D assignment of TRBD1 cannot be verified. Germline V lookup: CDR1 SGHRS, CDR2 YFSETQ. This CDR3 spans 16 amino acids. The CDR3 sequence is CASSTLWGQSSYEQYF.

The chain combines TRBV5-1 with TRBJ2-2; TCRdb calls TRBD1, which cannot be checked without DNA. There are 17 residues in the CDR3. Germline V CDR1 and CDR2: SGHRS, YFSETQ. Here the CDR3 reads CASSRYATGESSGELFF.

The chain has TRBV20-1 and TRBJ2-7; TCRdb returns TRBD2, unconfirmable since there is no DNA. The CDR3 is made up of 16 amino acids. Germline-derived CDR1 and CDR2 are DFQATT and SNEGSKA (reference sequence). The CDR3 region is CSAREPSGHESYEQYF.

The CDR3 loop is CASSEGGYYEQYF. The V gene is TRBV2, the J gene TRBJ2-7; TCRdb designates TRBD2, a call that cannot be tested without DNA. The CDR3 runs to 13 residues. Germline-derived CDR1 and CDR2 are SNHLY and FYNNEI.

The chain combines TRBV29-1 with TRBJ2-3; without DNA, the TCRdb call of TRBD1 cannot be checked. The CDR3 sequence is 17 residues long. CDR1 and CDR2 (germline): SQVTM, ANQGSEA. This CDR3 is CSVEDLIWAGNTDTQYF.

The V and J genes are TRBV7-9 and TRBJ2-7; TCRdb names TRBD1, which stays unverified in the absence of DNA. Germline CDR1 reads SEHNR; CDR2 reads FQNEAQ (reference sequence). CDR3 length equals 16 residues. CDR3 sequence: CASSPDWETYAYEQYF.

CDR3 sequence: CASSQPGQGNYEQYF. V gene TRBV3-1 combines with J gene TRBJ2-7; TCRdb designates TRBD1, a call that cannot be tested without DNA. Germline values: CDR1 LGHDT, CDR2 YNNKEL (reference sequence). The CDR3 sequence is 15 residues long.

V gene TRBV20-1 combines with J gene TRBJ1-2; as DNA is missing, the TRBD1 call by TCRdb cannot be tested. CDR1 DFQATT and CDR2 SNEGSKA come from the germline V gene (reference sequence). The CDR3 spans 12 residues. Here the CDR3 reads CSAWGGKYGYTF.

The chain joins TRBV7-9 to TRBJ2-7; the TCRdb call, TRBD1, lacks DNA for checking. Germline V gene lookup returns CDR1 SEHNR and CDR2 FQNEAQ (reference sequence). The CDR3 runs 13 residues. CDR3 region: CASTERTGSEQYF.

The chain has TRBV28 and TRBJ1-2. The CDR3 is 16 residues long. CDR1 and CDR2 from the germline V gene are MDHEN and SYDVKM. This chain's CDR3 is CASSPPGSGFRYGYTF.

The chain recombines TRBV7-3 with TRBJ1-1; TCRdb proposes TRBD1, but this gene call is untestable without DNA. This CDR3 spans 14 amino acids. CDR1 SGHTA and CDR2 FQGTGA come from the germline V gene. CDR3 sequence reads: CASSSTGWNTEAFF.

The chain couples TRBV10-3 to TRBJ1-5; the D call from TCRdb, TRBD1, cannot be confirmed without DNA. Germline CDR1 and CDR2: ENHRY and SYGVKD. CDR3 length: 19 residues. The CDR3 here is CAISELWEQGISSNQPQHF.

The chain is built from TRBV14 and TRBJ1-1; TCRdb designates TRBD1, a call that cannot be tested without DNA. The CDR3 has 14 residues. Germline CDR1 is SGHDN and CDR2 is FVKESK. The CDR3 protein is CASSQGYRDTEAFF.

The chain links TRBV28 to TRBJ2-7; TCRdb returns TRBD2, unconfirmable since there is no DNA. The CDR3 consists of 13 residues. The germline V gene has CDR1 MDHEN and CDR2 SYDVKM. The CDR3 protein is CASSSRSTYEQYF.

The J gene is TRBJ2-7, the V gene TRBV6-2 or TRBV6-3. This CDR3 has 12 residues. Germline V CDR1 and CDR2: MNHEY, SVGEGT. CDR3 sequence: CASSTISYEQYF.

The chain combines TRBV7-6 with TRBJ2-3; TCRdb returns TRBD1, unconfirmable since there is no DNA. The CDR3 consists of 11 residues. The germline V gene has CDR1 SGHVS and CDR2 FNYEAQ. The CDR3 is CASSFSGEQYF.

V gene TRBV7-9 combines with J gene TRBJ2-7; TCRdb's D call, TRBD1, is unchecked because there is no DNA. CDR1 is SEHNR and CDR2 is FQNEAQ in the germline V gene (reference sequence). The CDR3 length is 13 residues. Here the CDR3 reads CASSGGWGNEQYF.

V is TRBV21-1 and J is TRBJ2-5. TRBV21-1 is a known pseudogene. The CDR3 extends over 11 amino acids. This chain's CDR3 is CASSKEETQYF.

The chain carries TRBV28 and TRBJ2-7. CDR3 size: 13 residues. In germline, CDR1 is MDHEN, CDR2 SYDVKM. The CDR3 region is CASYNMGGEEQYF.